The T cell receptor beta chain described here comes from a study of shared clonotypes between healthy human individuals. Study-wide background: Per donor, CD8 memory used one plate, CD8 naive used two, CD4 memory used three and CD4 naive used three.

The protocol was immunoSEQ multiplex PCR, while the TCRdb copy is restricted to in-frame clones and leaves out a portion. The table has roughly 1,500,000 clones, about 98.5% seen once. Whole-study findings and limits: With few donors, the genetic and exposure-history diversity represented was limited. The generation probabilities recorded for non-shared clonotypes fell below those of clonotypes shared by all four donors.

This CDR3 has 14 residues. The ends lost 7 bases at V and 0 bases at J; junction bases unmatched: 4. Per the germline V gene, CDR1 is SQVTM and CDR2 is ANQGSEA. As regards this clone: As yet, its antigen is unknown.

The chain carries TRBV29-1 and TRBJ2-1; 9 nucleotides agree with TRBD1. The sequencing input was naive CD4+ T cells sorted from blood. Subset of the sample: CD45RA+ positively selected. The source of this sequence is a young man in good health. The CDR3 nucleotides are TGCAGCGGGGGACAGGGAAGCTCCTACAATGAGCAGTTCTTC. Residues: CSGGQGSSYNEQFF.